Following are 19 T cell receptor beta chains from one sample sequenced in a study of T cell repertoires in aging, cancer and after chemotherapy. A mixed TRB-A/B primer pool amplified rearranged TRB by multiplex touch-down PCR. MiXCR, run by TCRdb on the multiplex PCR reads, gives a single entry per CDR3 protein. The sample comprises about 980 distinct CDR3 sequences, about a quarter of which are singletons, and 25% to 35% rests with the top ten. Peripheral blood genomic DNA, not sorted cells or RNA, was the template. The sequenced sample was blood. These receptors all come from a human donor with a solid tumor.

V gene TRBV20-1 combines with J gene TRBJ1-5; TRBD1 might be the D (6 bases). CDR1 is DFQATT and CDR2 is SNEGSKA in the germline V gene (reference sequence). The V end lost 6 bases, the J end lost 7 bases, and 16 bases lay between the germline ends. The CDR3 length is 13 residues. The CDR3 nucleotides are TGCAGTGCGAGAACAGGGCAACGACAGCCCCAGCATTTT. Its protein product is CSARTGQRQPQHF.

Comment on this clonotype: Since a much larger clone is just one base distant, this may be a read error. The chain links TRBV19 to TRBJ2-7, with TRBD1 matching over 7 bases. The ends lost 7 bases at V and 3 bases at J; junction bases unmatched: 9. The CDR3 totals 14 residues. The germline CDR1 and CDR2 sequences are LNHDA and SQIVND (reference sequence). CDR3 amino acids: CASIINRGGYEQYF. For the CDR3, the DNA is TGTGCCAGTATTATTAACAGGGGCGGCTACGAGCAGTACTTC. Together with reference TRBV19 and TRBJ2-7, the CDR3 gives the full variable domain: DGGITQSPKYLFRKEGQNVTLSCEQNLNHDAMYWYRQDPGQGLRLIYYSQIVNDFQKGDIAEGYSVSREKKESFPLTVTSAQKNPTAFYLCASIINRGGYEQYFGPGTRLTVT.

V is TRBV27 and J is TRBJ2-3; 10 positions match TRBD2. Germline CDR1 MNHEY, CDR2 SMNVEV (reference sequence). The CDR3 runs to 17 residues. The V and J ends lost 1 base and 0 bases, in that order; junction bases with no gene match: 4. The CDR3 loop is CASSLFSGRSSTDTQYF. Here the CDR3 DNA reads TGTGCCAGCAGTTTATTTAGCGGGAGGTCTAGCACAGATACGCAGTATTTT.

This clonotype came up once. The germline gene is not matched at one end of the junction; a read error may be the cause. This chain links TRBV4-2 with TRBJ2-1; D remains ambiguous. This CDR3 comprises 11 residues. Germline values: CDR1 LGHNA, CDR2 YNFKEQ. CDR3 residues: CASSGYNEQFF. DNA for the CDR3: TGCGCCAGCTCTGGATACAATGAGCAGTTCTTC.

By share, this clonotype counts as medium-sized. This rearrangement joins TRBV10-3 to TRBJ1-5; D ambiguous. Trimming left V 0 bases short and J 2 bases short, with 8 bases between. CDR3 length: 15 residues. The V gene's germline CDR1 is ENHRY and CDR2 SYGVKD. CDR3 DNA: TGTGCCATCAGTGAGTCTGTGGTCCGCAATCAGCCCCAGCATTTT. Translated, it gives CAISESVVRNQPQHF.

This clonotype is labeled medium-sized. The chain employs TRBV19 and TRBJ2-6, with D possibly being TRBD1 or TRBD2 (5 bases each). Trimming took 3 bases from V and 0 from J, leaving 12 bases between them. The length of the CDR3 is 17 residues. Germline V gene lookup returns CDR1 LNHDA and CDR2 SQIVND (reference sequence). CDR3: CASSIQGDYSGANVLTF. CDR3 nucleotides: TGTGCCAGTAGTATCCAGGGAGACTACTCTGGGGCCAACGTCCTGACTTTC. Complete variable domain (other parts from reference TRBV19 and TRBJ2-6): DGGITQSPKYLFRKEGQNVTLSCEQNLNHDAMYWYRQDPGQGLRLIYYSQIVNDFQKGDIAEGYSVSREKKESFPLTVTSAQKNPTAFYLCASSIQGDYSGANVLTFGAGSRLTVL.

This chain links TRBV19 with TRBJ1-4, with D tentatively TRBD1 (6 bases). Trimming took off 10 bases at V and 0 bases at J, with 24 bases between the two ends. The CDR3 contains 18 residues. Germline V gene lookup returns CDR1 LNHDA and CDR2 SQIVND (reference sequence). CDR3 sequence: CATKTTGQPRTTNEKLFF. In DNA, the CDR3 is TGTGCCACCAAGACGACTGGACAGCCACGAACAACTAATGAAAAACTGTTTTTT.

The chain links TRBV11-2 to TRBJ2-2; D is possibly TRBD1 or TRBD2 (5 bases each). Per germline, CDR1 SGHAT and CDR2 FQNNGV. Trimming pared 5 bases from V and 1 base from J, leaving 11 bases between. This CDR3 is 15 amino acids long. The CDR3 loop reads CASSPGTLNTGELFF. CDR3 sequence (DNA): TGTGCCAGCAGCCCGGGGACCCTGAACACCGGGGAGCTGTTTTTT. Using reference TRBV11-2 and TRBJ2-2 for the parts outside the CDR3, the full variable domain is EAGVAQSPRYKIIEKRQSVAFWCNPISGHATLYWYQQILGQGPKLLIQFQNNGVVDDSQLPKDRFSAERLKGVDSTLKIQPAKLEDSAVYLCASSPGTLNTGELFFGEGSRLTVL.

This rearrangement joins TRBV20-1 to TRBJ2-7; the D gene is possibly TRBD1 (6 bases). Looked up from germline, CDR1 is DFQATT and CDR2 is SNEGSKA (reference sequence). V dropped 3 bases and J dropped 4 bases, with 16 bases sitting between them. This CDR3 spans 14 amino acids. The CDR3, as DNA: TGCAGTGCTAGGGGGGCAGGGGCCAGTTACGAGCAGTACTTC. Amino acid sequence: CSARGAGASYEQYF.

This clonotype was seen a handful of times. This rearrangement joins TRBV12-5 to TRBJ2-7; 7 bases agree with TRBD1. V shed 7 bases and J 2 bases; nucleotides not matched to a gene: 5. This CDR3 has 13 amino acids. The germline CDR1 and CDR2 sequences are LGHNT and FRNRAP. Here the CDR3 DNA reads TGTGCTAGTGCCCGGGACAGTCCCTACGAGCAGTACTTC. This translates into CASARDSPYEQYF.

The sample holds a few counts of this clonotype. The rearrangement joins TRBV27 to TRBJ1-6; D possibly corresponds to TRBD1 (5 bases). The CDR3 consists of 14 residues. Germline lookup yields CDR1 MNHEY and CDR2 SMNVEV (reference sequence). Trimming took 5 bases from V and 7 from J, leaving 12 bases between them. The DNA of the CDR3 is TGTGCCAGCAGTCGTCCGGGGACCAATTCACCCCTCCACTTT. The encoded protein is CASSRPGTNSPLHF.

The chain joins TRBV20-1 to TRBJ2-5; 7 nucleotides line up with TRBD2. The CDR3 is made up of 13 amino acids. CDR1 and CDR2 (germline): DFQATT, SNEGSKA (reference sequence). J was trimmed by 1 base and V by 7 bases; bases with no gene match: 6. The CDR3, as DNA: TGCAGTGTTACTCGGACTAGCCAAGAGACCCAGTACTTC. Its protein product is CSVTRTSQETQYF.

The chain combines TRBV28 with TRBJ2-7; 13 nucleotides agree with TRBD2. This CDR3 has 14 residues. CDR1 and CDR2 from the germline V gene are MDHEN and SYDVKM. Trimming at V came to 6 bases and at J to 7 bases, leaving 6 bases not matched to a gene. This CDR3 reads CASSPLAGGLEQYF. The CDR3 DNA reads TGTGCCAGCAGCCCACTAGCGGGAGGGCTGGAGCAGTACTTC. Full variable domain (remainder filled in from reference TRBV28 and TRBJ2-7): DVKVTQSSRYLVKRTGEKVFLECVQDMDHENMFWYRQDPGLGLRLIYFSYDVKMKEKGDIPEGYSVSREKKERFSLILESASTNQTSMYLCASSPLAGGLEQYFGPGTRLTVT.

This clonotype is labeled large. V usage is TRBV6-5 and J usage is TRBJ1-1; a possible D gene is TRBD1 (5 bases). From germline, CDR1 is MNHEY and CDR2 SVGAGI. Trimming cost V 3 bases and J 2 bases, with 10 bases left between them. This CDR3 is 14 amino acids long. This CDR3 is CASSYGGVNTEAFF. DNA for the CDR3: TGTGCCAGCAGTTATGGGGGGGTTAACACTGAAGCTTTCTTT.

CDR3 DNA sequence: TGTGCCAGCAGCTTGGACTCCGGGATCAATGAGCAGTTCTTC. Translated, it gives CASSLDSGINEQFF. The chain uses TRBV6-2 or TRBV6-3 and TRBJ2-1; tentative D call: TRBD2 (5 bases). This CDR3 has 14 residues. Germline V gene lookup returns CDR1 MNHEY and CDR2 SVGEGT. The V and J ends lost 6 bases and 6 bases respectively, with 15 bases between them.

The V gene is TRBV20-1, the J gene TRBJ2-5; 8 bases match TRBD2. This CDR3 contains 14 residues. After removal of 5 bases from V and 3 bases from J, the junction contained 8 bases not matched to a gene. CDR1 and CDR2 (germline): DFQATT, SNEGSKA (reference sequence). CDR3 loop: CSAVSGTREETQYF. CDR3 sequence (DNA): TGCAGTGCTGTATCCGGGACTAGAGAAGAGACCCAGTACTTC.

The chain is built from TRBV5-1 and TRBJ2-5; TRBD1 agrees at 9 bases. The trim removed 6 bases at V and 5 bases at J, leaving 14 bases unmatched. Germline values: CDR1 SGHRS, CDR2 YFSETQ. The CDR3 totals 16 residues. The CDR3 region is CASKLGYRGRGETQYF. The CDR3 DNA reads as TGCGCCAGCAAGCTTGGATACAGGGGGCGAGGGGAGACCCAGTACTTC.

Points on this clonotype: A much bigger clone sits one base away, suggesting this may be a read error. The CDR3 ends on some other residue instead of the conserved phenylalanine or tryptophan, so this is likely a read error. The chain's CDR3 is CASSYADGSSGNTIYV. CDR3 nucleotide sequence: TGTGCCAGCAGTTACGCGGACGGGAGCTCTGGAAACACCATATATGTT. J is TRBJ1-3 and V is TRBV6-5, with D unclear. Germline V gene sequence: CDR1 MNHEY, CDR2 SVGAGI. CDR3 length equals 16 residues. Between the trimmed V and J ends, which lost 2 bases and 0 bases, there was a span of 11 bases.

As regards this clonotype: A much more abundant neighbour one base away suggests this may be a read error. The conserved closing phenylalanine or tryptophan is absent in this CDR3, likely reflecting a read error. CDR3 sequence: CASSLAGQGRVEAFL. The CDR3 nucleotides read TGTGCCAGCAGCTTAGCCGGACAGGGGCGGGTTGAAGCTTTCCTT. V is TRBV11-1 and J is TRBJ1-1; 9 nucleotides line up with TRBD1. Losses at the gene ends were 0 bases for V and 7 bases for J; bases not matched to a gene: 6. CDR1 and CDR2 from the germline V gene are SGHAT and FQDESV (reference sequence). This CDR3 has 15 amino acids.